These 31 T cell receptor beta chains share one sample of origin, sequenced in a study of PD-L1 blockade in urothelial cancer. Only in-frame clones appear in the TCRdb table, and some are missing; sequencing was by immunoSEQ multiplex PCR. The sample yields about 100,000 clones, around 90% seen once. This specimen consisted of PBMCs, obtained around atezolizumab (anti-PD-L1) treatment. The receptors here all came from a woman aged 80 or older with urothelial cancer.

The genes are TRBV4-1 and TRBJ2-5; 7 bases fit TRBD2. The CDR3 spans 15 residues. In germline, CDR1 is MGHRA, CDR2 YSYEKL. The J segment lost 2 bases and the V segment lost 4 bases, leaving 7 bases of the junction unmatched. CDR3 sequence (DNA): TGCGCCAGCAGCCTGGAAGGGACTATACAAGAGACCCAGTACTTC. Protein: CASSLEGTIQETQYF.

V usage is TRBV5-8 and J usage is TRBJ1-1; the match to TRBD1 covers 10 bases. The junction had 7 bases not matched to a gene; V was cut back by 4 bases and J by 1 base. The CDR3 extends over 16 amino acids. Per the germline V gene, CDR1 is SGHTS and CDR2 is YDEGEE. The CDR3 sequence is CASSLLGTGENTEAFF. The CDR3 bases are TGTGCCAGCAGCCTGCTTGGGACAGGGGAGAACACTGAAGCTTTCTTT. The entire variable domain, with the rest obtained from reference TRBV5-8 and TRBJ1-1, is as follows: EAGVTQSPTHLIKTRGQQATLRCSPISGHTSVYWYQQALGLGLQFLLWYDEGEERNRGNFPPRFSGRQFPNYSSELNVNALELEDSALYLCASSLLGTGENTEAFFGQGTRLTVV.

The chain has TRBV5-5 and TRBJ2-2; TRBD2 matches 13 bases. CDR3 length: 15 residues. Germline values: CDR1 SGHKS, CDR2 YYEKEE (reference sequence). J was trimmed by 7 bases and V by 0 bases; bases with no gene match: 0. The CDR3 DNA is TGTGCCAGCAGCTTGGGGACTAGCGGGAGCGGGGAGCTGTTTTTT. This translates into CASSLGTSGSGELFF.

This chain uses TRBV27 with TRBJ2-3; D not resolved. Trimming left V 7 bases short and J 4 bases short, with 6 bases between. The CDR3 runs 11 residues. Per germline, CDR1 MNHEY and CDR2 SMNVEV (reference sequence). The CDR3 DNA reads TGTGCCAGCACTAGAGCAGATACGCAGTATTTT. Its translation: CASTRADTQYF.

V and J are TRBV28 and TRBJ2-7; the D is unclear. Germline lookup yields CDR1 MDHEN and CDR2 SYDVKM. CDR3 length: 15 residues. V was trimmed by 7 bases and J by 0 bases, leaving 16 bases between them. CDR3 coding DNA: TGTGCCAGCACATCGACGGCTAGACGCTCCTACGAGCAGTACTTC. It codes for CASTSTARRSYEQYF. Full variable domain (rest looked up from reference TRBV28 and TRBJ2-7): DVKVTQSSRYLVKRTGEKVFLECVQDMDHENMFWYRQDPGLGLRLIYFSYDVKMKEKGDIPEGYSVSREKKERFSLILESASTNQTSMYLCASTSTARRSYEQYFGPGTRLTVT.

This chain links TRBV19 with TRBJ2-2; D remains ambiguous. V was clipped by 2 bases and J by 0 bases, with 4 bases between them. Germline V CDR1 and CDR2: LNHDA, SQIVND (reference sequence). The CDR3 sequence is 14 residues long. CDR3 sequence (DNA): TGTGCCAGTAGTATAACTGCGAACACCGGGGAGCTGTTTTTT. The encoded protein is CASSITANTGELFF.

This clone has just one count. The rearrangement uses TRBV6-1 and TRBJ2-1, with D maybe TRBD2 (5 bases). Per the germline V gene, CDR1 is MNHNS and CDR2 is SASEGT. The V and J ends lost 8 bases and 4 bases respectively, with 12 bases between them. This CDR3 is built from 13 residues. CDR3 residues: CASRRDLYNEQFF. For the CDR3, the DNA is TGTGCCAGCCGCCGGGATTTATACAATGAGCAGTTCTTC.

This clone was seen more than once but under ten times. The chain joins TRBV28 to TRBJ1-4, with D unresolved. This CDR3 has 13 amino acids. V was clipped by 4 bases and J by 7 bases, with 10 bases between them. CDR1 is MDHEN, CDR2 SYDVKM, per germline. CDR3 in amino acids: CASSSRVIEKLFF. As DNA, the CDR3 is TGTGCCAGCAGTTCCCGGGTTATTGAAAAACTGTTTTTT.

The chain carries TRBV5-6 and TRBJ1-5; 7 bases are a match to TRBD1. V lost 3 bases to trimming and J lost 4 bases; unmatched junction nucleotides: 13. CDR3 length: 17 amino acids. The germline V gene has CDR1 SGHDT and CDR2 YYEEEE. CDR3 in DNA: TGTGCCAGCAGCTCGACTCGACAGGGAATGGGGAATCAGCCCCAGCATTTT. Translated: CASSSTRQGMGNQPQHF.

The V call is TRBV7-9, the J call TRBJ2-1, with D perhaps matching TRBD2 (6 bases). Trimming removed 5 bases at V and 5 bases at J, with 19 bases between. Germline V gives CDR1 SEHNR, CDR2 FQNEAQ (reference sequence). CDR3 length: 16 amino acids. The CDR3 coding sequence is TGTGCCAGCAGCCCAGAGGGCGGGGCAAGGAACAATGAGCAGTTCTTC. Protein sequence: CASSPEGGARNNEQFF.

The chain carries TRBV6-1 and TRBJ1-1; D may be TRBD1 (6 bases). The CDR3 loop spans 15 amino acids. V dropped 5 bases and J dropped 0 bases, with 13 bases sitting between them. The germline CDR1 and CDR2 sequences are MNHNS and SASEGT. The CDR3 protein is CASSPIQGMNTEAFF. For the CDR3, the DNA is TGTGCCAGCAGTCCAATTCAGGGGATGAACACTGAAGCTTTCTTT.

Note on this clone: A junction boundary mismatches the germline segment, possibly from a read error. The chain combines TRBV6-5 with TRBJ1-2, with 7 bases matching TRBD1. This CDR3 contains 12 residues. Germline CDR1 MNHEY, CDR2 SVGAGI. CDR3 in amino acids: CASSEDRERVYF. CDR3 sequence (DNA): TGTGCCAGCAGCGAAGACAGGGAACGAGTCTACTTC.

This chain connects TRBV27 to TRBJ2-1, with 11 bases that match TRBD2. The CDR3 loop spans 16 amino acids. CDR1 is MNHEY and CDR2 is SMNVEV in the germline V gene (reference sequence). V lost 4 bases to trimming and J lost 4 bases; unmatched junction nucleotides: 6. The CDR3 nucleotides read TGTGCCAGCAGTTCCCACGGGACTAGCGGATACAATGAGCAGTTCTTC. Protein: CASSSHGTSGYNEQFF.

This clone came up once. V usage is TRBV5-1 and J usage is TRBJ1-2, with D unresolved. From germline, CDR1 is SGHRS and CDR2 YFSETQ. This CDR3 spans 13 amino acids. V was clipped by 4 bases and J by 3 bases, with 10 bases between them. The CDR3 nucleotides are TGCGCCAGCAGCCGGACGGAGGACTATGGCTACACCTTC. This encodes CASSRTEDYGYTF. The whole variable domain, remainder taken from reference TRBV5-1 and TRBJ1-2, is KAGVTQTPRYLIKTRGQQVTLSCSPISGHRSVSWYQQTPGQGLQFLFEYFSETQRNKGNFPGRFSGRQFSNSRSEMNVSTLELGDSALYLCASSRTEDYGYTFGSGTRLTVV.

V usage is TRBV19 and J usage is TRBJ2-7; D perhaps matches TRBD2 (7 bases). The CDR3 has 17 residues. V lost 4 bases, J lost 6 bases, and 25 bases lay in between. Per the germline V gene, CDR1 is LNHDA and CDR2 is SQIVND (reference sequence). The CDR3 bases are TGTGCCAGTAGTACACCCGGGGGTCTCGGGGGGCGTTTCGAGCAGTACTTC. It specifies CASSTPGGLGGRFEQYF. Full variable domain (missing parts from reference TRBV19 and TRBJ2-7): DGGITQSPKYLFRKEGQNVTLSCEQNLNHDAMYWYRQDPGQGLRLIYYSQIVNDFQKGDIAEGYSVSREKKESFPLTVTSAQKNPTAFYLCASSTPGGLGGRFEQYFGPGTRLTVT.

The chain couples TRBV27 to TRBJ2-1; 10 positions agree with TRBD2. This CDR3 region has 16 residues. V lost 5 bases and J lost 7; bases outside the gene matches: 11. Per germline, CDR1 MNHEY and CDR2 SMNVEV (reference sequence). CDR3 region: CASSPPLAGVMNEQFF. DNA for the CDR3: TGTGCCAGCAGTCCTCCCCTAGCGGGAGTTATGAATGAGCAGTTCTTC.

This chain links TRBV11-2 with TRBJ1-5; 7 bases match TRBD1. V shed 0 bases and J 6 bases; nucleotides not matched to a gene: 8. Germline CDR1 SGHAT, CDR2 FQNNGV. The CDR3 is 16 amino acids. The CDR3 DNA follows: TGTGCCAGCAGCTTAGATGGGCAGGGGGTCACTCAGCCCCAGCATTTT. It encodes CASSLDGQGVTQPQHF.

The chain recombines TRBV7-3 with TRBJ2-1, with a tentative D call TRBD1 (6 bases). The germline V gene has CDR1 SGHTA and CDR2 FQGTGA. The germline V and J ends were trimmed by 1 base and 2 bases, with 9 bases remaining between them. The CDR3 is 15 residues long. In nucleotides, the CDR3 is TGTGCCAGCAGCTTAAACAGGGTTGCCTACAATGAGCAGTTCTTC. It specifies CASSLNRVAYNEQFF.

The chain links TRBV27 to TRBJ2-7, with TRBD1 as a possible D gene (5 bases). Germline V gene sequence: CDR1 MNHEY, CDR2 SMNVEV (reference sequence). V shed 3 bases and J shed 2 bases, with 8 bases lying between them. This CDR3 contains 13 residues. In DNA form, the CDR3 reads TGTGCCAGCAGTTTTGGCAGGGCCTACGAGCAGTACTTC. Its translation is CASSFGRAYEQYF.

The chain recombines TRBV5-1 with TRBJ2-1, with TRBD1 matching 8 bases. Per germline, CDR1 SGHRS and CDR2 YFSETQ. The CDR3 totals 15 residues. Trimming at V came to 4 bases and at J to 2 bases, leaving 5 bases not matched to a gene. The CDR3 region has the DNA TGCGCCAGCAGCCCGACAGGGGAACCCTACAATGAGCAGTTCTTC. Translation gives CASSPTGEPYNEQFF.

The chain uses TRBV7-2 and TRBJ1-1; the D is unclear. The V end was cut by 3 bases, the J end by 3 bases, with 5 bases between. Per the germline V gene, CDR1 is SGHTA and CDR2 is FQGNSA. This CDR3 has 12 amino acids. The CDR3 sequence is CASSFIHTEAFF. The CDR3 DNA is TGTGCCAGCAGCTTTATTCACACTGAAGCTTTCTTT.

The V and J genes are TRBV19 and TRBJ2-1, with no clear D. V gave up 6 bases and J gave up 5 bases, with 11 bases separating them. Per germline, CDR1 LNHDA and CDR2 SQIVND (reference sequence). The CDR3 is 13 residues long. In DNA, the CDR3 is TGTGCCAGTAGCCCACAGTCGAACAATGAGCAGTTCTTC. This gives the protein CASSPQSNNEQFF.

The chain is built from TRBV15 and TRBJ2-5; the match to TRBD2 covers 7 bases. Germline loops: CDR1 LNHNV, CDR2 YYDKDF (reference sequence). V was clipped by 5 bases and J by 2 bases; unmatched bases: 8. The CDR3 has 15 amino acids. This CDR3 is CATSRPAGLQETQYF. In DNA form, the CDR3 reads TGTGCCACCAGCCGACCAGCGGGGCTACAAGAGACCCAGTACTTC.

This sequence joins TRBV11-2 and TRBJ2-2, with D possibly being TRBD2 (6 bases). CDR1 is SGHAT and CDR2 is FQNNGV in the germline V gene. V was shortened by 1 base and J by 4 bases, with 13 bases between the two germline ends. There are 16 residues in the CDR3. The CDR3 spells CASSLGRGGPTGELFF. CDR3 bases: TGTGCCAGCAGCTTAGGTCGGGGAGGCCCCACCGGGGAGCTGTTTTTT.

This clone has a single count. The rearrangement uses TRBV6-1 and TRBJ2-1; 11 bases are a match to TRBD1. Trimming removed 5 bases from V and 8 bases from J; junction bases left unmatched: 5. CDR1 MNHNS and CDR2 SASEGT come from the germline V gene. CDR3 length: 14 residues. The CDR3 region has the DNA TGTGCCAGCAGTAGGGACAGGGGGTTGGATGAGCAGTTCTTC. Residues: CASSRDRGLDEQFF.

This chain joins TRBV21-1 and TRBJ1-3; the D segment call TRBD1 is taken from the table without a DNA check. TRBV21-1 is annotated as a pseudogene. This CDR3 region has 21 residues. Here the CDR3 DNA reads TGTGCCAGCAGCAAAGGTCCTGAGATTCCGGGACAGGGGGCTGCCGGAAACACCATATATTTT. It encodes CASSKGPEIPGQGAAGNTIYF.

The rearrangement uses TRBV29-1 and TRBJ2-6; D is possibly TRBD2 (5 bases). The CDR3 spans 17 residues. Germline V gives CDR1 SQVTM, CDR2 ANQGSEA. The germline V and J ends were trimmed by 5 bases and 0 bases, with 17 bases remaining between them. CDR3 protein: CSVKFFGKPSGANVLTF. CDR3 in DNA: TGCAGCGTTAAATTTTTCGGGAAGCCCTCTGGGGCCAACGTCCTGACTTTC.

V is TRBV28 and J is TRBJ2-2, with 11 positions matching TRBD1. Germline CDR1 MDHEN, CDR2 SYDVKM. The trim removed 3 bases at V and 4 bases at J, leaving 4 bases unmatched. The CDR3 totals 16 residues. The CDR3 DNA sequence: TGTGCCAGCAGTTTGTGGACAGGGGGCACCACCGGGGAGCTGTTTTTT. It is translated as CASSLWTGGTTGELFF.

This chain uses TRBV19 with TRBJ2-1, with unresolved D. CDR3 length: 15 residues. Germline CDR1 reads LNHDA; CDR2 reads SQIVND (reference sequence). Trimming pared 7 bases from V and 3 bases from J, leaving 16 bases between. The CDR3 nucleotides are TGTGCCAGTAACCCTGGCGGCATCCTCTACAATGAGCAGTTCTTC. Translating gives CASNPGGILYNEQFF.

The CDR3: CASSEARSLAKNIQYF. The CDR3 DNA reads TGTGCCAGCAGTGAGGCAAGATCCCTAGCCAAAAACATTCAGTACTTC. The rearrangement links TRBV2 to TRBJ2-4; no clear D gene. The CDR3 has 16 residues. Per the germline V gene, CDR1 is SNHLY and CDR2 is FYNNEI. V was shortened by 3 bases and J by 0 bases, with 12 bases between the two germline ends.

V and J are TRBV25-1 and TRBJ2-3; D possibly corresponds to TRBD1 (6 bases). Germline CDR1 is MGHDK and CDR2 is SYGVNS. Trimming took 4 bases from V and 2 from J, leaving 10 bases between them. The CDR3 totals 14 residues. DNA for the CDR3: TGTGCCAGCAGTGCGGACAGCCTCACAGATACGCAGTATTTT. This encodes CASSADSLTDTQYF.